The source of this T cell receptor beta chain is a study of blood T cell repertoires in COVID-19. Study as a whole: The study drew acute and convalescent COVID-19 samples from the United States, Italy and Spain. PBMCs, B-cell-depleted T cells, or T cells provided the cDNA or gDNA that made up the material.

This CDR3 region has 16 residues. Unmatched junction bases numbered 6, after V lost 0 bases and J lost 1 base. The germline V gene encodes CDR1 SGHRS and CDR2 YFSETQ. In the authors' workflow: Amplification of reference gene primers provided the estimated nucleated cell counts. The protocol was immunoSEQ multiplex PCR, while the TCRdb copy is restricted to in-frame clones and leaves out a portion. Clone size and V and J calls were adopted from that table, with D and trimming inferred from the DNA. The sample includes approximately 230,000 clones, around 90% of them seen just once. The sequencing input was peripheral blood. The receptor's source is an elderly man with acute or convalescent COVID-19. The chain carries TRBV5-1 and TRBJ1-1; 7 positions match TRBD1. The DNA of the CDR3 is TGCGCCAGCAGCTTGGTACCCAGGGGGAGGAACACTGAAGCTTTCTTT. This translates into CASSLVPRGRNTEAFF.